The 26 T cell receptor beta chains listed next were all sequenced from one sample in a study of blood T cell repertoires in COVID-19. Only in-frame clones appear in the TCRdb table, and some are missing; sequencing was by immunoSEQ multiplex PCR. Of 300,000 to 400,000 clones detected, approximately 86% appear once; the ten largest clones hold around 7.4%. Sequencing input: peripheral blood. All receptors come from a woman aged 55-69 years with COVID-19, enrolled during active disease.

This clone was recorded a few times. The genes are TRBV5-1 and TRBJ2-5, with D perhaps matching TRBD1 (6 bases). V was clipped by 0 bases and J by 0 bases, with 9 bases between them. CDR3 length: 15 amino acids. CDR1 SGHRS and CDR2 YFSETQ come from the germline V gene. CDR3 in amino acids: CASSLGQVYQETQYF. As DNA, the CDR3 is TGCGCCAGCAGCTTGGGACAGGTGTACCAAGAGACCCAGTACTTC.

This rearrangement joins TRBV27 to TRBJ2-7; 7 bases are a match to TRBD2. The CDR3 is made up of 14 amino acids. CDR1 is MNHEY and CDR2 is SMNVEV in the germline V gene (reference sequence). V dropped 2 bases and J dropped 6; count of bases not matched to a gene: 7. CDR3 sequence (DNA): TGTGCCAGCAGTTTACGGGAGGCGCCTTTCGAGCAGTACTTC. It specifies CASSLREAPFEQYF.

The chain joins TRBV30 to TRBJ1-2; D not certain. Germline values: CDR1 GTSNPN, CDR2 SVGIG (reference sequence). Deletions cut 6 bases from V and 6 bases from J, with 20 bases between. This CDR3 is 14 amino acids long. The CDR3 DNA reads TGTGCCTGCGGGCGGGTTATCCTCCTCGATGGCTACACCTTC. This gives the protein CACGRVILLDGYTF.

The chain carries TRBV11-2 and TRBJ1-2; perhaps TRBD1 as D (6 bases). CDR3 length equals 13 residues. Per germline, CDR1 SGHAT and CDR2 FQNNGV. With 5 bases removed from V and 7 bases from J, the gap between germline ends came to 14 bases. CDR3 nucleotides: TGTGCCAGCAGCCTCGGGGCGGGGGCTGGCTACACCTTC. This codes for CASSLGAGAGYTF.

The chain has TRBV5-4 and TRBJ1-1; no definite D call. Trimming shortened V by 2 bases and J by 2 bases, and 7 bases separated the two germline ends. Germline loops: CDR1 SGHNT, CDR2 YYREEE (reference sequence). The CDR3 extends over 13 amino acids. The CDR3 coding sequence is TGTGCCAGCAGCTTTACAGCTAACACTGAAGCTTTCTTT. Translating it yields CASSFTANTEAFF.

J is TRBJ1-3 and V is TRBV30; TRBD1 agrees at 10 bases. Germline CDR1 and CDR2: GTSNPN and SVGIG (reference sequence). J was trimmed by 0 bases and V by 3 bases; bases with no gene match: 14. This CDR3 region has 19 residues. CDR3 bases: TGTGCCTGGAGGTGGGACAGGGGAGGGAAGTCCAACTCTGGAAACACCATATATTTT. Residues: CAWRWDRGGKSNSGNTIYF.

V and J are TRBV10-3 and TRBJ2-5; TRBD2 matches at 9 bases. Per germline, CDR1 ENHRY and CDR2 SYGVKD. V lost 4 bases and J lost 5; bases outside the gene matches: 11. The CDR3 is made up of 16 amino acids. This CDR3 is CAISGLGLAGAETQYF. CDR3 bases: TGTGCCATCAGTGGCCTCGGTTTAGCGGGGGCGGAGACCCAGTACTTC.

The V and J genes are TRBV5-6 and TRBJ1-6; 7 bases are shared with TRBD1. The germline CDR1 and CDR2 sequences are SGHDT and YYEEEE. Germline trimming cut 0 bases from V and 1 base from J; bases unmatched to any gene: 7. The CDR3 contains 18 residues. CDR3 DNA: TGTGCCAGCAGCTTGGCACGGGACAGAACATCCTATAATTCACCCCTCCACTTT. As protein: CASSLARDRTSYNSPLHF.

J is TRBJ2-4 and V is TRBV27; maybe TRBD2 (7 bases). The CDR3 is 17 amino acids. Per germline, CDR1 MNHEY and CDR2 SMNVEV (reference sequence). The V and J ends lost 5 bases and 8 bases respectively, with 25 bases between them. CDR3 amino acids: CASSPKWGGLRLDIQYF. The CDR3 nucleotides are TGTGCCAGCAGTCCGAAGTGGGGGGGGCTTCGGTTGGACATTCAGTACTTC.

Remarks on this clone: A much more abundant neighbour one base away suggests this may be a read error. The V call is TRBV3-1 (or the pseudogene TRBV3-2), the J call TRBJ1-2, with TRBD1 as a possible D gene (6 bases). Germline CDR1 and CDR2: LGHDT and YNNKEL (reference sequence). This CDR3 has 13 residues. In DNA form, the CDR3 reads TGTGCCAGCAGCCCTACAGGGATTTATGGCTACATCTTC. Translation gives CASSPTGIYGYIF.

The CDR3 DNA follows: TGCGCCAGCAGCCAAGTCGGATACAGGGACATGAACACTGAAGCTTTCTTT. Its translation is CASSQVGYRDMNTEAFF. V is TRBV4-1 and J is TRBJ1-1; D perhaps matches TRBD1 (6 bases). Germline V gene data show CDR1 as MGHRA and CDR2 as YSYEKL. V lost 1 base and J lost 0, with 15 bases in between. The CDR3 extends over 17 amino acids.

V usage is TRBV4-1 and J usage is TRBJ2-7, with 8 bases aligning to TRBD1. Germline lookup yields CDR1 MGHRA and CDR2 YSYEKL. Trimming at V came to 4 bases and at J to 0 bases, leaving 8 bases not matched to a gene. The CDR3 spans 16 residues. Here the CDR3 DNA reads TGCGCCAGCAGCCCGTTATGGGGACAGGACTCCTACGAGCAGTACTTC. Protein product: CASSPLWGQDSYEQYF.

This clone was counted only a few times. V gene TRBV12-5 combines with J gene TRBJ1-5; the D is unclear. With 4 bases removed from V and 5 bases from J, the gap between germline ends came to 21 bases. Germline values: CDR1 LGHNT, CDR2 FRNRAP. The CDR3 is made up of 17 amino acids. The CDR3 coding sequence is TGTGCTAGTGGTTACGGTACTGGACCGCCGGGAGATCAGCCCCAGCATTTT. This gives the protein CASGYGTGPPGDQPQHF. Variable domain in full (rest from reference TRBV12-5 and TRBJ1-5): DARVTQTPRHKVTEMGQEVTMRCQPILGHNTVFWYRQTMMQGLELLAYFRNRAPLDDSGMPKDRFSAEMPDATLATLKIQPSEPRDSAVYFCASGYGTGPPGDQPQHFGDGTRLSIL.

The gene calls are TRBV5-1 and TRBJ2-6; possibly TRBD2 for D (6 bases). CDR1 and CDR2 (germline): SGHRS, YFSETQ. Trimming left V 4 bases short and J 4 bases short, with 15 bases between. The CDR3 has 16 residues. This CDR3 is CASSALGGAGANVLTF. CDR3 nucleotides: TGCGCCAGCAGCGCACTAGGAGGGGCGGGGGCCAACGTCCTGACTTTC.

J is TRBJ2-7 and V is TRBV7-9, with D possibly matching TRBD2 (5 bases). Trimming took off 10 bases at V and 2 bases at J, with 12 bases between the two ends. Germline V lookup: CDR1 SEHNR, CDR2 FQNEAQ (reference sequence). The CDR3 loop spans 12 amino acids. CDR3 in DNA: TGTGCCACCGGAAGGGAGCCCTACGAGCAGTACTTC. This sequence encodes CATGREPYEQYF.

The chain combines TRBV7-3 with TRBJ2-1; 10 positions match TRBD2. The V gene's germline CDR1 is SGHTA and CDR2 FQGTGA. This CDR3 has 17 amino acids. With 4 bases clipped from V and 5 bases from J, the junction kept 11 bases outside the gene matches. This CDR3 is CASSSGTSVLNHNEQFF. CDR3 coding DNA: TGTGCCAGCAGCTCCGGGACTAGCGTTTTGAACCACAATGAGCAGTTCTTC.

This clone was seen a few times. The chain combines TRBV19 with TRBJ2-3; 11 bases align to TRBD2. CDR3 length: 17 amino acids. Germline lookup yields CDR1 LNHDA and CDR2 SQIVND (reference sequence). Losses at the gene ends were 2 bases for V and 4 bases for J; bases not matched to a gene: 8. In nucleotides, the CDR3 is TGTGCCAGTAGTATATTGGGGACTAGCGGTAGGGCAGATACGCAGTATTTT. Translation: CASSILGTSGRADTQYF.

V and J are TRBV6-5 and TRBJ1-2, with TRBD1 as a possible D gene (5 bases). The V gene lost 5 bases and the J gene lost 3 bases, with 10 bases spanning the gap. In germline, CDR1 is MNHEY, CDR2 SVGAGI. The CDR3 length is 13 residues. CDR3: CASSLDSYYGYTF. The CDR3 coding sequence is TGTGCCAGCAGTCTCGACAGTTACTATGGCTACACCTTC.

The V gene is TRBV6-5, the J gene TRBJ2-7; 9 nucleotides match TRBD1. The CDR3 runs to 14 residues. V lost 4 bases to trimming and J lost 0 bases; unmatched junction nucleotides: 1. Germline V gene data show CDR1 as MNHEY and CDR2 as SVGAGI. CDR3 amino acids: CASSLTGGSYEQYF. The CDR3 nucleotides read TGTGCCAGCAGTTTGACAGGGGGCTCCTACGAGCAGTACTTC.

The rearrangement uses TRBV9 and TRBJ1-2, with 7 bases fitting TRBD1. Germline CDR1 is SGDLS and CDR2 is YYNGEE. This CDR3 has 17 residues. After removal of 4 bases from V and 2 bases from J, the junction contained 14 bases not matched to a gene. CDR3 sequence reads: CASSPSLTGMRNYGYTF. DNA of the CDR3: TGTGCCAGCAGCCCAAGTTTGACAGGGATGCGGAACTATGGCTACACCTTC.

V usage is TRBV2 and J usage is TRBJ1-2; no clear D. Trimming pared 7 bases from V and 4 bases from J, leaving 13 bases between. The CDR3 has 13 residues. From germline, CDR1 is SNHLY and CDR2 FYNNEI. The CDR3 sequence: CASTYSRTYGYTF. In DNA form, the CDR3 reads TGTGCCAGCACTTATTCGCGAACCTATGGCTACACCTTC.

The chain links TRBV19 to TRBJ2-2, with a tentative D call TRBD2 (5 bases). The V end lost 4 bases, the J end lost 7 bases, and 16 bases lay between the germline ends. The CDR3 totals 15 residues. Germline V gene data show CDR1 as LNHDA and CDR2 as SQIVND (reference sequence). This CDR3 is CASSTGWGVIGELFF. For the CDR3, the DNA is TGTGCCAGTAGTACCGGTTGGGGAGTAATCGGGGAGCTGTTTTTT. Together with reference TRBV19 and TRBJ2-2, the CDR3 gives the full variable domain: DGGITQSPKYLFRKEGQNVTLSCEQNLNHDAMYWYRQDPGQGLRLIYYSQIVNDFQKGDIAEGYSVSREKKESFPLTVTSAQKNPTAFYLCASSTGWGVIGELFFGEGSRLTVL.

This rearrangement joins TRBV7-2 to TRBJ2-1, with TRBD1 identical over 8 bases. Germline V lookup: CDR1 SGHTA, CDR2 FQGNSA. This CDR3 spans 17 amino acids. The ends lost 5 bases at V and 6 bases at J; junction bases unmatched: 15. CDR3 DNA sequence: TGTGCCAGCAGCCCCCGCCGCCGACAGGGGAATTCCAATGAGCAGTTCTTC. Translation gives CASSPRRRQGNSNEQFF.

This chain links TRBV29-1 with TRBJ1-1; no definite D call. From germline, CDR1 is SQVTM and CDR2 ANQGSEA. Between the trimmed V and J ends, which lost 3 bases and 0 bases, there was a span of 8 bases. The CDR3 consists of 13 residues. The CDR3 DNA is TGCAGCGTTGATCGGGGTATGAACACTGAAGCTTTCTTT. Translated: CSVDRGMNTEAFF.

This chain links TRBV6-1 with TRBJ2-2; TRBD1 matches at 11 bases. Trimming took 1 base from V and 3 from J; bases not matched to a gene: 7. In germline, CDR1 is MNHNS, CDR2 SASEGT. The CDR3 has 18 amino acids. CDR3 nucleotides: TGTGCCAGCAGTGAAGGGACAGGGGGCGCGTTGGACACCGGGGAGCTGTTTTTT. This gives the protein CASSEGTGGALDTGELFF.

About this clone: The sample contains more than one DNA sequence encoding this CDR3. The chain couples TRBV13 to TRBJ2-3; a possible D gene is TRBD2 (6 bases). Trimming removed 5 bases from V and 2 bases from J, with 17 bases in between. The germline V gene has CDR1 PRHDT and CDR2 FYEKMQ (reference sequence). The CDR3 contains 16 residues. The CDR3 nucleotides are TGTGCCAGCAGCCCCCCCGGAGGGGTGTCCACAGATACGCAGTATTTT. It encodes CASSPPGGVSTDTQYF.